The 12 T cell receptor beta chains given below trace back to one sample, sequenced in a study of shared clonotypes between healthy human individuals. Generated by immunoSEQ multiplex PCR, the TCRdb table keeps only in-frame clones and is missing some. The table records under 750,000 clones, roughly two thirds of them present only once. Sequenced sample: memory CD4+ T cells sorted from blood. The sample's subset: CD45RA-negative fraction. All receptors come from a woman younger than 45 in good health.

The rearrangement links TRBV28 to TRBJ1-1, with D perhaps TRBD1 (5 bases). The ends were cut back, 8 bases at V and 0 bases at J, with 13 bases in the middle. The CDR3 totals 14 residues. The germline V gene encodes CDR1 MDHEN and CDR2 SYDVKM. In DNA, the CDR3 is TGTGCCAGCGAATCCATAGGGGTGAACACTGAAGCTTTCTTT. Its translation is CASESIGVNTEAFF.

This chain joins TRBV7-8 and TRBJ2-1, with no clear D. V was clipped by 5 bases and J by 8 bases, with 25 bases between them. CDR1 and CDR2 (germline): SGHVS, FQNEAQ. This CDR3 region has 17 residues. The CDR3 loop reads CASSPRSLSAFRDEQFF. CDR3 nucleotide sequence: TGTGCCAGCAGCCCCCGGTCCCTCTCGGCCTTTCGGGATGAGCAGTTCTTC. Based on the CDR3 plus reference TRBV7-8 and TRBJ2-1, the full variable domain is GAGVSQSPRYKVAKRGQDVALRCDPISGHVSLFWYQQALGQGPEFLTYFQNEAQLDKSGLPSDRFFAERPEGSVSTLKIQRTQQEDSAVYLCASSPRSLSAFRDEQFFGPGTRLTVL.

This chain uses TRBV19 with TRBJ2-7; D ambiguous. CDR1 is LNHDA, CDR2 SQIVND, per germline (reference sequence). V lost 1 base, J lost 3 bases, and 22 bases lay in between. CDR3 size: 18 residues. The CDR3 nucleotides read TGTGCCAGTAGTATAGGCCTTGCCCCTAACAGTGGGATCTACGAGCAGTACTTC. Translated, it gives CASSIGLAPNSGIYEQYF. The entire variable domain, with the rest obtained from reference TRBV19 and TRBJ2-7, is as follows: DGGITQSPKYLFRKEGQNVTLSCEQNLNHDAMYWYRQDPGQGLRLIYYSQIVNDFQKGDIAEGYSVSREKKESFPLTVTSAQKNPTAFYLCASSIGLAPNSGIYEQYFGPGTRLTVT.

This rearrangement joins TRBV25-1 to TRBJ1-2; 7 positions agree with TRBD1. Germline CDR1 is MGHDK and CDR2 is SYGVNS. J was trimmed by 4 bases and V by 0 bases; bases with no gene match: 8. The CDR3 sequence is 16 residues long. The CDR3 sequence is CASSEYQSRDSYGYTF. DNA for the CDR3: TGTGCCAGCAGTGAATACCAATCCCGGGACAGCTATGGCTACACCTTC.

The CDR3, as DNA: TGTGCCAGCAGTCAACAACCCGACGGGGGGCGCTACACCTTC. Translated: CASSQQPDGGRYTF. The rearrangement links TRBV28 to TRBJ1-2; maybe TRBD1 (6 bases). The CDR3 is 14 residues long. V was pared by 5 bases and J by 9 bases, with 19 bases between. Germline V CDR1 and CDR2: MDHEN, SYDVKM.

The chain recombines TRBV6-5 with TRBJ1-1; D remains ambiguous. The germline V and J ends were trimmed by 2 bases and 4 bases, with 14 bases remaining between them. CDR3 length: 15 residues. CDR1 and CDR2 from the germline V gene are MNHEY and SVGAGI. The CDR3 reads CASSYGTRRGTEAFF. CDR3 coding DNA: TGTGCCAGCAGTTACGGAACCCGCCGCGGCACTGAAGCTTTCTTT.

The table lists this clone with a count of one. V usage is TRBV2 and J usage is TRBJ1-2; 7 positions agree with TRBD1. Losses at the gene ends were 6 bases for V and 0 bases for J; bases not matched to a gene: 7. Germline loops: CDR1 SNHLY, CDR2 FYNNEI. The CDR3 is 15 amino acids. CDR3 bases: TGTGCCAGCAGGGCCGACAGGGCGTCTAACTATGGCTACACCTTC. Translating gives CASRADRASNYGYTF.

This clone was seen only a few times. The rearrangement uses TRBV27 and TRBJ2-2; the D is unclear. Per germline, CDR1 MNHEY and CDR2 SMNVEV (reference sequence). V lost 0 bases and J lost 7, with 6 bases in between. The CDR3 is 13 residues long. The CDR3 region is CASSLSLLGELFF. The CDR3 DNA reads TGTGCCAGCAGTTTATCACTCCTCGGGGAGCTGTTTTTT.

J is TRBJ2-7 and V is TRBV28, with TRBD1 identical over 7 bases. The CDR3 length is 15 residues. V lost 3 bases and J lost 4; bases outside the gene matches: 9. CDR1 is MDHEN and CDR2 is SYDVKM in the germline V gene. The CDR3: CASSLRSGGRYEQYF. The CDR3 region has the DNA TGTGCCAGCAGTTTGAGGTCAGGGGGTAGGTACGAGCAGTACTTC.

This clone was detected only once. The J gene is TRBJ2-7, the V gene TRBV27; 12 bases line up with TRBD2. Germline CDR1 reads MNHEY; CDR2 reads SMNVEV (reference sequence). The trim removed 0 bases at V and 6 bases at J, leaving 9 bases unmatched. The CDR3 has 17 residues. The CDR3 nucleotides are TGTGCCAGCAGTTTATCAAAAGGACTAGCGGGAATTCCCGAGCAGTACTTC. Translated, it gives CASSLSKGLAGIPEQYF.

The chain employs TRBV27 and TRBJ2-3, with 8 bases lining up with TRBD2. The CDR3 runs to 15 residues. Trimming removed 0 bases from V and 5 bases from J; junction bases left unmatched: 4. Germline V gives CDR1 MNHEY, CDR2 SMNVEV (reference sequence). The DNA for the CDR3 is TGTGCCAGCAGTTTATCTCCAGCGGGAGTAGATACGCAGTATTTT. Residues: CASSLSPAGVDTQYF.

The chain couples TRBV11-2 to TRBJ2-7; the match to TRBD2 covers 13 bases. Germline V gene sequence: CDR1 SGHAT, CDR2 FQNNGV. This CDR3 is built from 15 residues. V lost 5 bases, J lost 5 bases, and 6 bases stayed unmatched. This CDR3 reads CASSPRTSGSHEQYF. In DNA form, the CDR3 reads TGTGCCAGCAGCCCACGGACTAGCGGGAGCCACGAGCAGTACTTC.